The entry below describes one T cell receptor beta chain. The data were taken from a study of graft-versus-host responses after intestinal transplantation. Turning to the study itself: Multivisceral, liver-intestinal, or isolated intestinal transplants were received by the recipients. Every recipient underwent anti-thymocyte globulin induction, then tacrolimus and steroids for about three years.

Sequenced by immunoSEQ multiplex PCR; TCRdb stores in-frame clones only, minus some. The repertoire holds approximately 50,000 clones, with 70% to 90% as singletons. The source is a human patient who received an intestinal transplant, so some T cells may come from the graft donor. The sequencing here drew on PBMCs, taken 26 days after transplant.

CDR3 DNA: TGCGCCAGCAGCTTGGTCCTAGCGGGGGGCCTAAGCTCCTACAATGAGCAGTTCTTC. Its protein product is CASSLVLAGGLSSYNEQFF. The V call is TRBV5-1, the J call TRBJ2-1, with 11 bases aligning to TRBD2. The V segment lost 0 bases and the J segment 0 bases; nucleotides outside the gene matches: 8. Per germline, CDR1 SGHRS and CDR2 YFSETQ. This CDR3 is built from 19 residues.